This T cell receptor (beta chain) emerged from a study of Tregs in tolerant kidney transplant recipients (dated by TCRdb to between 2019 and 2020). For context, the study as a whole: The study used TCRbeta sequencing to identify donor-specific regulatory T cells before combined kidney and bone marrow transplantation, then tracked those cells after transplant.

Related donors were used in the transplants with nonmyeloablative bone marrow transplantation, and mixed chimerism was transient in the human trials. Thawed PBMCs were FACS-sorted into unstimulated Tregs (CD4+CD25+CD127-), CD4+ non-Tregs (CD4+CD25-), CD4 cells and CD8 cells. Patients were a few combined kidney and bone marrow transplant recipients from the ITN036ST trial, and only these trial subjects had samples available. Healthy control blood was processed to PBMCs with a Ficoll density gradient and then cryopreserved, whereas patient PBMCs were collected both before and after transplant. Paper-wide results and their limitations: For some patients the PCR primers changed over time, which made it impossible to compare the samples from those patients at the nucleotide level. Although technical replication error seemed to be minimal, the question of biological reproducibility was not addressed directly. The study was constrained by small patient numbers, and validation of the findings is required in larger populations and under other immunosuppression protocols. Expanding Tregs with activated donor B cells appeared to identify the most biologically relevant and donor-specific TCRbeta repertoire. In tolerant patients, the expansion of donor-specific Tregs was greater than global Treg expansion, suggesting that the expansion was antigen-driven rather than nonspecific.

Taken from cysteine to phenylalanine, the CDR3 has 14 residues. The DNA shown is the 42-base CDR3, in frame from base 1. V loses 2 bases of germline sequence and J loses 6 bases, and the interval between the two ends is 11 bases. About this clone: Its target antigen remains unknown. Base qualities are not at hand, and no much larger clone is one base apart.

For TCRbeta CDR3 sequencing, genomic DNA was extracted from sorted cells using the QIAGEN DNeasy Blood and Tissue Kit. High-throughput TCRbeta CDR3 sequencing was carried out commercially through immunoSEQ, with PCR amplification with bias correction and internal controls included. The study's own analysis went as follows. Unique productive TCRbeta sequences were defined by CDR3 nucleotide sequence when primers matched and otherwise by CDR3 amino acid sequence together with Vbeta and Jbeta genes. To correct for sorting error, sequences found in more than one sorted population at a frequency ratio of 2:1 or less were discarded, and the remaining shared sequences were assigned to the population with the higher frequency. Sequences were defined as donor-reactive when expanded at least 5-fold in CFSE-low cells versus unstimulated cells and present at a frequency of at least 0.01% in CFSE-low cells. Jensen-Shannon divergence, calculated on the top 100 TCRbeta sequences ranked by frequency, was used to quantify repertoire divergence. For any sample with multiple sequencing runs, sorting error was corrected in each run separately before the runs were pooled. TCRdb mirrors the immuneACCESS table, restricted to in-frame sequences. Some clones are absent from its copies; in checked studies, under half trace to an unresolved V gene, and the reason for the others is unknown. V and J calls plus clone size are reproduced from that table; the DNA served to infer D and trimming. Recorded for this sample are 75,000 to 100,000 clones; over 85% of them occurred a single time. The top ten clones comprise under 2% of the sample.

The chain is made from TRBV23-1 and TRBJ2-1; the D gene is perhaps TRBD1, from 5 matching bases. TRBV23-1 is annotated as an ORF whose role is uncertain. This material consisted of CD4+ T cells from blood (PBMCs), taken 12 months after the transplant. The TCR originated in a human patient who received a combined kidney and bone marrow transplant. After a transplant, the graft donor may have provided part of the T cells. The CDR3 protein sequence reads: CASSQDSKTNEQFF. The DNA sequence is TGCGCCAGCAGTCAAGACAGCAAAACCAATGAGCAGTTCTTC.